This T cell receptor beta chain was sequenced in a study of cytomegalovirus exposure and HLA in healthy donors. Study outcomes and limitations: CMV serostatus was the only immune exposure information that was available. A later examination showed that TCR association rates differed by HLA locus, with DRB1 most and HLA-C fewest. Relative to equally common others, HLA-associated TCR beta chains showed greater clonal expansion in a later analysis.

CDR3 length: 15 residues. Trimming removed 1 base from V and 5 bases from J; junction bases left unmatched: 5. Germline lookup yields CDR1 SGHVS and CDR2 FQNEAQ. Both 60 Vbeta primers and 13 Jbeta primers went into the PCR. Assay: immunoSEQ multiplex PCR; the TCRdb copy retains only in-frame clones and omits some. Of fewer than 40,000 clones detected, 55% to 80% appear once; the ten largest clones hold 10%. About this clone: No antigen is known for it.

The specimen was PBMCs. The chain is built from TRBV7-8 and TRBJ1-5, with 7 positions matching TRBD1. The sequence derives from a man between 35 and 55 years old in good health and CMV-seropositive. The CDR3 nucleotides are TGTGCCAGCAGCTTAGGAGGGGGCCGCGATCAGCCCCAGCATTTT. Translated, it gives CASSLGGGRDQPQHF.